The next 30 T cell receptor beta chains were all read from a single sample in a study of shared clonotypes between healthy human individuals. Sequencing was performed with immunoSEQ multiplex PCR; in TCRdb, only in-frame clones are kept and a portion is missing. Of 2 million to 2.5 million clones in the sample, approximately 95% were seen once. Selected positively for CCR7 and CD45RO-negative, naive CD8 cells excluded terminally differentiated effector memory CD45RA+ cells. Sequenced material: naive CD8+ T cells sorted from blood. The receptor set was obtained from a man between 18 and 35 years old in good health.

J is TRBJ1-1 and V is TRBV5-6; D remains unclear. CDR1 and CDR2 from the germline V gene are SGHDT and YYEEEE. V was pared by 7 bases and J by 0 bases, with 7 bases between. There are 12 residues in the CDR3. The DNA for the CDR3 is TGTGCCAGCTTAAAGGTGAACACTGAAGCTTTCTTT. It is translated as CASLKVNTEAFF. Looking up the rest from reference TRBV5-6 and TRBJ1-1 gives the full variable domain: DAGVTQSPTHLIKTRGQQVTLRCSPKSGHDTVSWYQQALGQGPQFIFQYYEEEERQRGNFPDRFSGHQFPNYSSELNVNALLLGDSALYLCASLKVNTEAFFGQGTRLTVV.

CDR3 sequence reads: CASSSGLYNEQFF. The DNA for the CDR3 is TGTGCCAGCAGCAGCGGACTCTACAATGAGCAGTTCTTC. The V call is TRBV13, the J call TRBJ2-1; D possibly corresponds to TRBD2 (5 bases). The CDR3 extends over 13 amino acids. The V gene lost 5 bases and the J gene lost 3 bases, with 8 bases spanning the gap. The germline CDR1 and CDR2 sequences are PRHDT and FYEKMQ (reference sequence).

This clone was counted a single time. The sample has other DNA sequences that encode this CDR3 too. The chain has TRBV6-5 and TRBJ1-2; D might be TRBD1 (5 bases). Germline-derived CDR1 and CDR2 are MNHEY and SVGAGI. Trimming removed 0 bases at V and 4 bases at J, with 9 bases between. The CDR3 runs 14 residues. As DNA, the CDR3 is TGTGCCAGCAGTTACTCAGGGCAGGGCTATGGCTACACCTTC. As protein: CASSYSGQGYGYTF.

In regard to this clone: Distinct nucleotide sequences in the sample also encode this CDR3. V usage is TRBV4-1 and J usage is TRBJ2-7; D is perhaps TRBD1 (5 bases). CDR1 and CDR2 from the germline V gene are MGHRA and YSYEKL. Deletions cut 1 base from V and 7 bases from J, with 5 bases between. This CDR3 has 11 amino acids. The CDR3 sequence is CASSQGQEQYF. CDR3 DNA sequence: TGCGCCAGCAGCCAAGGACAGGAGCAGTACTTC.

V and J are TRBV19 and TRBJ1-5; 7 bases agree with TRBD1. Losses at the gene ends were 5 bases for V and 0 bases for J; bases not matched to a gene: 7. The CDR3 covers 16 residues. The germline CDR1 and CDR2 sequences are LNHDA and SQIVND (reference sequence). CDR3 region: CASSVQGLNSNQPQHF. The CDR3 coding sequence is TGTGCCAGTAGTGTACAGGGGCTTAATAGCAATCAGCCCCAGCATTTT.

CDR3 amino acids: CASSLGPGQGGSPLHF. In DNA, the CDR3 is TGTGCCAGCAGCTTGGGGCCGGGACAGGGAGGGTCACCCCTCCACTTT. The chain recombines TRBV5-4 with TRBJ1-6; TRBD1 agrees at 9 bases. The germline gives CDR1 SGHNT, CDR2 YYREEE (reference sequence). This CDR3 comprises 16 residues. Germline trimming cut 0 bases from V and 10 bases from J; bases unmatched to any gene: 8.

The chain is built from TRBV2 and TRBJ2-7; 15 bases align to TRBD2. This CDR3 contains 16 residues. With 5 bases clipped from V and 2 bases from J, the junction kept 4 bases outside the gene matches. CDR1 and CDR2 (germline): SNHLY, FYNNEI. Written as DNA, the CDR3 is TGTGCCAGCAGTTCCGGACTAGCGGGAGGGCCCTACGAGCAGTACTTC. It specifies CASSSGLAGGPYEQYF.

This rearrangement joins TRBV19 to TRBJ2-3; tentatively, D is TRBD1 (6 bases). This CDR3 has 14 amino acids. Trimming removed 6 bases at V and 0 bases at J, with 10 bases between. Germline CDR1 reads LNHDA; CDR2 reads SQIVND (reference sequence). The CDR3: CASSWGPSTDTQYF. For the CDR3, the DNA is TGTGCCAGTAGCTGGGGGCCAAGCACAGATACGCAGTATTTT.

The chain recombines TRBV6-5 with TRBJ2-5, with D tentatively TRBD2 (6 bases). The CDR3 is 13 residues long. V lost 2 bases and J 4 bases, leaving 8 bases between the germline ends. Germline-derived CDR1 and CDR2 are MNHEY and SVGAGI. CDR3 DNA: TGTGCCAGCAGTTACATCGGGGGAGAGACCCAGTACTTC. Translated, it gives CASSYIGGETQYF.

The chain is built from TRBV6-1 and TRBJ2-7, with a tentative D call TRBD1 (6 bases). V was trimmed by 4 bases and J by 0 bases, leaving 13 bases between them. The germline CDR1 and CDR2 sequences are MNHNS and SASEGT. The CDR3 length is 15 residues. This chain's CDR3 is CASSVGGGSSYEQYF. The DNA for the CDR3 is TGTGCCAGCAGTGTAGGGGGTGGAAGCTCCTACGAGCAGTACTTC.

In this sample, this clone turned up once. The V call is TRBV28, the J call TRBJ2-1; 13 positions agree with TRBD2. The CDR3 covers 17 residues. The germline gives CDR1 MDHEN, CDR2 SYDVKM. The J segment lost 8 bases and the V segment lost 6 bases, leaving 13 bases of the junction unmatched. The CDR3 DNA reads as TGTGCCAGCAGCCCGCGGACTAGCGGGGGCCCCGGGTATGAGCAGTTCTTC. The encoded protein is CASSPRTSGGPGYEQFF. Complete variable domain (other parts from reference TRBV28 and TRBJ2-1): DVKVTQSSRYLVKRTGEKVFLECVQDMDHENMFWYRQDPGLGLRLIYFSYDVKMKEKGDIPEGYSVSREKKERFSLILESASTNQTSMYLCASSPRTSGGPGYEQFFGPGTRLTVL.

The V call is TRBV5-1, the J call TRBJ2-7, with TRBD2 matching 11 bases. Germline-derived CDR1 and CDR2 are SGHRS and YFSETQ. Trimming removed 0 bases from V and 0 bases from J; junction bases left unmatched: 2. This CDR3 has 16 residues. CDR3 sequence (DNA): TGCGCCAGCAGCTTGGCCGGACTAGCGGGCTCCTACGAGCAGTACTTC. This translates into CASSLAGLAGSYEQYF.

This chain joins TRBV6-5 and TRBJ1-4; TRBD1 agrees at 7 bases. With V trimmed by 0 bases and J by 8 bases, 3 bases remained unmatched. This CDR3 comprises 14 residues. Germline V gene data show CDR1 as MNHEY and CDR2 as SVGAGI. The CDR3: CASSYSAGGEKLFF. The DNA of the CDR3 is TGTGCCAGCAGTTACTCGGCAGGGGGGGAAAAACTGTTTTTT.

The V call is TRBV30, the J call TRBJ2-7, with 11 bases aligning to TRBD2. Germline lookup yields CDR1 GTSNPN and CDR2 SVGIG (reference sequence). Trimming removed 5 bases from V and 2 bases from J; junction bases left unmatched: 5. The CDR3 runs to 14 residues. Here the CDR3 reads CAWSLAGGAYEQYF. The CDR3, as DNA: TGTGCCTGGTCCCTAGCGGGGGGAGCCTACGAGCAGTACTTC. Complete variable domain (other parts from reference TRBV30 and TRBJ2-7): SQTIHQWPATLVQPVGSPLSLECTVEGTSNPNLYWYRQAAGRGLQLLFYSVGIGQISSEVPQNLSASRPQDRQFILSSKKLLLSDSGFYLCAWSLAGGAYEQYFGPGTRLTVT.

The V call is TRBV2, the J call TRBJ2-7; D remains unclear. Germline CDR1 SNHLY, CDR2 FYNNEI. The CDR3 loop spans 12 amino acids. V dropped 4 bases and J dropped 6 bases, with 10 bases sitting between them. The CDR3 region is CASSVWSGEQYF. CDR3 DNA: TGTGCCAGCAGTGTTTGGTCCGGCGAGCAGTACTTC.

J is TRBJ1-2 and V is TRBV7-3; 9 nucleotides align to TRBD1. The CDR3 is 17 amino acids. The germline CDR1 and CDR2 sequences are SGHTA and FQGTGA. Germline trimming cut 0 bases from V and 4 bases from J; bases unmatched to any gene: 9. CDR3 protein: CASSLTPPGQGAYGYTF. The CDR3 DNA follows: TGTGCCAGCAGCTTAACTCCGCCGGGACAGGGAGCCTATGGCTACACCTTC.

The chain recombines TRBV12-5 with TRBJ2-1; TRBD2 agrees at 9 bases. V shed 0 bases, J shed 5 bases, and the junction held 8 bases outside the gene matches. Germline CDR1 LGHNT, CDR2 FRNRAP. The CDR3 totals 17 residues. CDR3 protein: CASGLVAIAGVHNEQFF. CDR3 in DNA: TGTGCTAGTGGTTTGGTGGCAATAGCGGGAGTCCACAATGAGCAGTTCTTC.

The gene calls are TRBV5-8 and TRBJ1-1; perhaps TRBD1 as D (6 bases). Trimming shortened V by 2 bases and J by 3 bases, and 11 bases separated the two germline ends. The CDR3 has 14 residues. CDR1 SGHTS and CDR2 YDEGEE come from the germline V gene. The DNA of the CDR3 is TGTGCCAGCAGCTTTGATAGGGGGTACACTGAAGCTTTCTTT. Its translation is CASSFDRGYTEAFF.

This clone was seen just once. This chain uses TRBV28 with TRBJ2-2; 8 positions match TRBD1. V lost 7 bases and J lost 5; bases outside the gene matches: 9. Germline CDR1 is MDHEN and CDR2 is SYDVKM. There are 15 residues in the CDR3. CDR3 nucleotide sequence: TGTGCCAGCACCAAGACAGGGGTAGTAACCGGGGAGCTGTTTTTT. Translated: CASTKTGVVTGELFF.

To note about this clone: Other DNA sequences of this sample code for an identical CDR3. The rearrangement links TRBV11-2 to TRBJ1-5, with D unclear. The CDR3 runs 15 residues. Deletions cut 2 bases from V and 0 bases from J, with 8 bases between. CDR1 and CDR2 from the germline V gene are SGHAT and FQNNGV. Here the CDR3 reads CASSLNSYSNQPQHF. CDR3 nucleotide sequence: TGTGCCAGCAGCTTAAACAGCTATAGCAATCAGCCCCAGCATTTT.

This clone was observed once. This chain joins TRBV27 and TRBJ2-7; possible D gene TRBD1, 6 bases. The germline V gene has CDR1 MNHEY and CDR2 SMNVEV (reference sequence). The CDR3 length is 14 residues. V was cut by 5 bases and J by 3 bases, with 14 bases left in between. CDR3 in DNA: TGTGCCAGCAGTATAAACAGGGTTGGCTACGAGCAGTACTTC. Protein product: CASSINRVGYEQYF.

The rearrangement uses TRBV7-6 and TRBJ2-7, with D maybe TRBD2 (5 bases). This CDR3 contains 15 residues. The V and J ends lost 0 bases and 0 bases respectively, with 9 bases between them. Germline V gene data show CDR1 as SGHVS and CDR2 as FNYEAQ. The CDR3 region has the DNA TGTGCCAGCAGCTTAGCGTTCCGGGGCTCCTACGAGCAGTACTTC. This sequence encodes CASSLAFRGSYEQYF.

The chain carries TRBV9 and TRBJ2-5; D gene unclear. CDR3 length: 14 amino acids. Germline CDR1 is SGDLS and CDR2 is YYNGEE. V gave up 3 bases and J gave up 3 bases, with 12 bases separating them. The CDR3 DNA reads TGTGCCAGCAGCGACGACGGTAATGAAGAGACCCAGTACTTC. Protein product: CASSDDGNEETQYF.

With regard to this clone: Its ends do not fully match the called genes, so a read error is possible. The V gene is TRBV11-2, the J gene TRBJ2-5; a weak D match, TRBD2 (5 bases). The germline V gene encodes CDR1 SGHAT and CDR2 FQNNGV. This CDR3 contains 13 residues. CDR3 nucleotides: TGTGCCACAGCGGAACTTGCCCAAAAGACCCAGTACTTC. Its protein is CATAELAQKTQYF.

This chain uses TRBV19 with TRBJ2-3, with a tentative D call TRBD1 (8 bases). V lost 5 bases and J 6 bases, leaving 21 bases between the germline ends. Germline CDR1 reads LNHDA; CDR2 reads SQIVND (reference sequence). The CDR3 is 16 amino acids. This chain's CDR3 is CASSPDREGDGDTQYF. The CDR3 DNA reads as TGTGCCAGTAGTCCGGACAGGGAGGGGGACGGGGATACGCAGTATTTT.

The genes are TRBV9 and TRBJ1-6, with D unresolved. V was clipped by 7 bases and J by 7 bases, with 12 bases between them. Germline loops: CDR1 SGDLS, CDR2 YYNGEE. The CDR3 has 13 residues. The CDR3 sequence is CASAHGTNSPLHF. CDR3 DNA: TGTGCCAGCGCCCACGGTACAAATTCACCCCTCCACTTT.

V is TRBV13 and J is TRBJ2-3; D uncertain. V lost 4 bases, J lost 0 bases, and 8 bases lay in between. The V gene's germline CDR1 is PRHDT and CDR2 FYEKMQ (reference sequence). CDR3 length: 14 amino acids. In DNA form, the CDR3 reads TGTGCCAGCAGCTCGAAACATAGCACAGATACGCAGTATTTT. This gives the protein CASSSKHSTDTQYF.

The chain recombines TRBV27 with TRBJ1-4, with 7 nucleotides matching TRBD1. The CDR3 runs to 18 residues. The germline V gene has CDR1 MNHEY and CDR2 SMNVEV (reference sequence). Losses at the gene ends were 2 bases for V and 0 bases for J; bases not matched to a gene: 9. CDR3 residues: CASSLTQDRFATNEKLFF. CDR3 DNA: TGTGCCAGCAGTTTAACCCAGGACAGGTTTGCAACTAATGAAAAACTGTTTTTT.

This clone came up once. This sequence joins TRBV9 and TRBJ2-2, with 12 bases matching TRBD2. With 3 bases clipped from V and 7 bases from J, the junction kept 7 bases outside the gene matches. The CDR3 runs to 16 residues. Per germline, CDR1 SGDLS and CDR2 YYNGEE. In DNA, the CDR3 is TGTGCCAGCAGCGCTAGCGGGAGGGCCGTGATCGGGGAGCTGTTTTTT. Its translation is CASSASGRAVIGELFF.

This chain joins TRBV11-1 and TRBJ2-1; possible D gene TRBD1, 6 bases. V lost 3 bases and J 1 base, leaving 7 bases between the germline ends. Germline V CDR1 and CDR2: SGHAT, FQDESV (reference sequence). The CDR3 covers 14 residues. CDR3 sequence reads: CASSFQGSYNEQFF. The CDR3 DNA is TGTGCCAGCAGCTTCCAGGGGTCCTACAATGAGCAGTTCTTC.